The 2 T cell receptor beta chains below all came from one sample that was sequenced in a study of T cells in Graves' hyperthyroidism and ophthalmopathy (dated by TCRdb to between 2017 and 2020). The library was obtained by multiplex PCR. The sequencing machine was an Illumina HiSeq 2000. The TCR beta CDR3 regions were amplified from RNA transcripts. The first round of RT-PCR for the TCR CDR3 was performed with the HTBI primer set and the Qiagen OneStep RT-PCR kit. TCRdb reprocessing: public reads trimmed at Q25 with fastp, clones called with MiXCR, in-frame beta chains kept. Rows are unified per CDR3 protein, each entry keeping the most common DNA and genes. The sample profile shows approximately 430,000 distinct CDR3 sequences; 15% to 18% of them were found once. The top ten hold 7.5% to 9% of the sample. The sequencing input was blood. These receptors all stem from a woman aged 18-29 years with Graves' hyperthyroidism.

This clonotype was seen repeatedly, ten times or more. The chain couples TRBV6-1 to TRBJ1-5; D is possibly TRBD1 (5 bases). The length of the CDR3 is 15 residues. The V end was cut by 4 bases, the J end by 2 bases, with 12 bases between. Per germline, CDR1 MNHNS and CDR2 SASEGT. The CDR3, as DNA: TGTGCCAGCAGTGTCCGTTTAGGGGGCAATCAGCCCCAGCATTTT. It specifies CASSVRLGGNQPQHF.

The sample holds many counts of this clonotype. The rearrangement joins TRBV6-2 or TRBV6-3 to TRBJ1-2; D is unclear. The V end lost 7 bases, the J end lost 0 bases, and 15 bases lay between the germline ends. Germline lookup yields CDR1 MNHEY and CDR2 SVGEGT. This CDR3 is built from 15 residues. This chain's CDR3 is CASTQWPRANYGYTF. The CDR3 nucleotides are TGTGCCAGCACCCAGTGGCCCCGAGCTAACTATGGCTACACCTTC.